These 13 T cell receptor beta chains originate from one sample sequenced in a study of T cells in Graves' hyperthyroidism and ophthalmopathy. Amplified TCR beta CDR3 regions came from RNA transcripts. TCR CDR3 underwent first-round RT-PCR with the HTBI primer set. TCRdb called the multiplex PCR reads again in MiXCR, with one record for every CDR3 protein. The sample shows 450,000 to 500,000 distinct CDR3 sequences, about 20% of them seen only once. The sequenced sample was blood. The source is a woman in her 70s with Graves' ophthalmopathy.

The chain combines TRBV6-1 with TRBJ1-1, with 10 nucleotides matching TRBD1. CDR3 length: 16 amino acids. Per germline, CDR1 MNHNS and CDR2 SASEGT. Trimming at V came to 6 bases and at J to 3 bases, leaving 10 bases not matched to a gene. CDR3 nucleotide sequence: TGTGCCAGCAGGGGACCGGGACAGGGGATTTACACTGAAGCTTTCTTT. Encoded protein: CASRGPGQGIYTEAFF.

This clonotype was counted between two and nine times. CDR3 bases: TGCGCCAGCAGTTCTTTGACTAGCGGGAGCTACAATGAGCAGTTCTTC. Protein sequence: CASSSLTSGSYNEQFF. The chain combines TRBV5-1 with TRBJ2-1; 12 nucleotides align to TRBD2. The V gene end was trimmed by 5 bases and the J gene end by 3 bases; junction bases not matched to a gene: 6. Germline-derived CDR1 and CDR2 are SGHRS and YFSETQ. The CDR3 has 16 residues.

This clonotype was observed many times. This chain links TRBV12-3 or TRBV12-4 with TRBJ1-1, with a possible D match to TRBD1 (5 bases). This CDR3 is 13 amino acids long. V shed 3 bases and J shed 4 bases, with 9 bases lying between them. As DNA, the CDR3 is TGTGCCAGCAGTTTGTTAGGGACCACTGAAGCTTTCTTT. Protein sequence: CASSLLGTTEAFF.

This clonotype has only a few counts. The chain joins TRBV5-8 to TRBJ2-1; 7 bases map to TRBD2. Germline CDR1 and CDR2: SGHTS and YDEGEE. This CDR3 has 16 residues. V gave up 4 bases and J gave up 8 bases; unmatched junction bases: 15. The chain's CDR3 is CASSTGRAGLADEQFF. In nucleotides, the CDR3 is TGTGCCAGCAGCACTGGGAGAGCGGGGCTGGCGGATGAGCAGTTCTTC. The full variable domain, with the rest looked up from reference TRBV5-8 and TRBJ2-1, is EAGVTQSPTHLIKTRGQQATLRCSPISGHTSVYWYQQALGLGLQFLLWYDEGEERNRGNFPPRFSGRQFPNYSSELNVNALELEDSALYLCASSTGRAGLADEQFFGPGTRLTVL.

Only a few counts were recorded for this clonotype. The rearrangement uses TRBV29-1 and TRBJ2-7; TRBD1 matches 9 bases. Germline V lookup: CDR1 SQVTM, CDR2 ANQGSEA. This CDR3 contains 16 residues. V was clipped by 6 bases and J by 3 bases; unmatched bases: 15. CDR3 amino acids: CSVRDRDREEFYEQYF. The CDR3 nucleotides read TGCAGCGTCCGGGACAGGGACCGGGAGGAATTCTACGAGCAGTACTTC.

This clonotype was seen ten or more times. The rearrangement joins TRBV7-8 to TRBJ2-3; maybe TRBD2 (6 bases). The CDR3 length is 15 residues. V gave up 1 base and J gave up 4 bases, with 12 bases separating them. CDR1 and CDR2 from the germline V gene are SGHVS and FQNEAQ. This CDR3 is CASSLGQGGADTQYF. Here the CDR3 DNA reads TGTGCCAGCAGCTTAGGGCAGGGAGGCGCAGATACGCAGTATTTT.

This chain connects TRBV7-2 to TRBJ1-6; D may be TRBD1 (6 bases). The V gene lost 0 bases and the J gene lost 14 bases, with 11 bases spanning the gap. CDR1 and CDR2 from the germline V gene are SGHTA and FQGNSA. This CDR3 has 13 residues. The DNA for the CDR3 is TGTGCCAGCAGCTTAGCCACAGGGAAGTCCCTCCACTTT. Its protein product is CASSLATGKSLHF.

The sample holds many counts of this clonotype. The chain uses TRBV20-1 and TRBJ1-1, with 7 bases matching TRBD1. Per germline, CDR1 DFQATT and CDR2 SNEGSKA (reference sequence). V shed 0 bases, J shed 1 base, and the junction held 2 bases outside the gene matches. The CDR3 is 14 residues long. The CDR3 DNA is TGCAGTGCTAGAGATCGGGACAGGAACACTGAAGCTTTCTTT. Its protein product is CSARDRDRNTEAFF.

CDR3 loop: CASSFVSRANEQFF. Here the CDR3 DNA reads TGCGCCAGCAGCTTTGTTTCTCGCGCCAATGAGCAGTTCTTC. The J gene is TRBJ2-1, the V gene TRBV5-1; D unresolved. Trimming removed 2 bases from V and 6 bases from J, with 12 bases in between. CDR1 is SGHRS and CDR2 is YFSETQ in the germline V gene. The CDR3 spans 14 residues.

This clonotype was seen at least ten times. J is TRBJ2-3 and V is TRBV28; TRBD2 might be the D (5 bases). Trimming stripped 2 bases from V and 4 bases from J, with 16 bases between. The CDR3 covers 16 residues. In germline, CDR1 is MDHEN, CDR2 SYDVKM. CDR3 DNA: TGTGCCAGCAGTTTAGGCCTAGCAGTGGCGCCAGATACGCAGTATTTT. Translated, it gives CASSLGLAVAPDTQYF.

This clonotype has more than one count but fewer than ten. The V call is TRBV5-5, the J call TRBJ2-7; weak D call: TRBD1 (6 bases). Per the germline V gene, CDR1 is SGHKS and CDR2 is YYEKEE (reference sequence). CDR3 length equals 12 residues. With 6 bases removed from V and 1 base from J, the gap between germline ends came to 8 bases. CDR3 protein: CASTRGSYEQYF. For the CDR3, the DNA is TGTGCCAGCACCAGGGGTTCCTACGAGCAGTACTTC.

This clonotype was counted between two and nine times. The chain carries TRBV5-1 and TRBJ2-7; possible D gene TRBD1, 5 bases. The germline gives CDR1 SGHRS, CDR2 YFSETQ. V was clipped by 1 base and J by 8 bases, with 7 bases between them. CDR3 length: 11 residues. The CDR3 sequence: CASSLSDKQYF. CDR3 nucleotide sequence: TGCGCCAGCAGCTTGTCGGACAAGCAGTACTTC. The whole variable domain, remainder taken from reference TRBV5-1 and TRBJ2-7, is KAGVTQTPRYLIKTRGQQVTLSCSPISGHRSVSWYQQTPGQGLQFLFEYFSETQRNKGNFPGRFSGRQFSNSRSEMNVSTLELGDSALYLCASSLSDKQYFGPGTRLTVT.

This clonotype was observed at least ten times. The V call is TRBV12-3 or TRBV12-4, the J call TRBJ2-2, with 11 positions matching TRBD2. This CDR3 has 16 amino acids. With 2 bases clipped from V and 6 bases from J, the junction kept 5 bases outside the gene matches. The CDR3 nucleotides read TGTGCCAGCAGTTTATTCCAGGGACTAGCGGCCGGGGAGCTGTTTTTT. This encodes CASSLFQGLAAGELFF.